Following are 14 T cell receptor beta chains from one sample sequenced in a study of T cell repertoires in cytomegalovirus infection (dated by TCRdb to between 2018 and 2020). Sequencing instrument: Illumina HiSeq 1500. The public reads were reanalyzed by TCRdb: fastp trimming at Q25, MiXCR alignment, in-frame beta chains only. Each record represents a unique CDR3 protein, reported with the most common genes and DNA among its rows. In all, the sample holds fewer than 550,000 distinct CDR3 sequences, and 25% to 40% of those were seen once. Roughly an eighth of the sample belongs to the ten largest clones. Sequenced input: PBMCs. Receptor source: a human donor in good health (CMV status not recorded). Some clones in this sample may be carry-over from other donors' samples.

The rearrangement uses TRBV19 and TRBJ1-6; tentatively, D is TRBD1 (5 bases). The CDR3 is made up of 13 amino acids. V was pared by 10 bases and J by 6 bases, with 13 bases between. The germline V gene encodes CDR1 LNHDA and CDR2 SQIVND (reference sequence). CDR3 residues: CATRGVGNSPLHF. The CDR3, as DNA: TGTGCCACCCGAGGGGTCGGTAATTCACCCCTCCACTTT.

This rearrangement joins TRBV7-9 to TRBJ2-1; TRBD2 matches 7 bases. The CDR3 has 16 amino acids. Germline trimming cut 5 bases from V and 4 bases from J; bases unmatched to any gene: 11. In germline, CDR1 is SEHNR, CDR2 FQNEAQ (reference sequence). CDR3 sequence (DNA): TGTGCCAGCAGCACAGCTGGTCTAGCGGAGTACAATGAGCAGTTCTTC. Translating it yields CASSTAGLAEYNEQFF.

The gene calls are TRBV14 and TRBJ2-1; D unresolved. Trimming removed 1 base from V and 14 bases from J, with 12 bases in between. Germline lookup yields CDR1 SGHDN and CDR2 FVKESK. The CDR3 contains 12 residues. In DNA form, the CDR3 reads TGTGCCAGCAGCCAAGCCGGCACCAAGGAGTTCTTC. Translated: CASSQAGTKEFF.

This clonotype was detected a few times. A much more abundant neighbour one base away suggests this may be a read error. A read error is likely, as this CDR3 ends without the conserved phenylalanine or tryptophan. The chain joins TRBV6-1 to TRBJ2-7; no reliable D call. V lost 3 bases, J lost 3 bases, and 12 bases lay in between. This CDR3 is 14 amino acids long. CDR1 and CDR2 (germline): MNHNS, SASEGT. Here the CDR3 reads CASSEVRRSYEQYL. The CDR3 DNA reads TGTGCCAGCAGTGAGGTCCGACGGAGCTACGAGCAGTACTTA.

About this clonotype: One end of the junction does not line up with germline, which may come from a read error. The rearrangement links TRBV5-4 to TRBJ2-7; 9 bases fit TRBD2. The CDR3 totals 12 residues. The V gene's germline CDR1 is SGHNT and CDR2 YYREEE (reference sequence). For the CDR3, the DNA is TGTGCCAGCAGCTTGGGGACTAGCGAGGCACGATTC. It encodes CASSLGTSEARF.

The chain carries TRBV19 and TRBJ2-7; 11 bases line up with TRBD2. The junction had 8 bases not matched to a gene; V was cut back by 7 bases and J by 3 bases. Germline CDR1 is LNHDA and CDR2 is SQIVND (reference sequence). The CDR3 consists of 15 residues. The CDR3 region is CASKQGTSGLYEQYF. The CDR3 nucleotides are TGTGCCAGTAAACAGGGGACTAGCGGACTCTACGAGCAGTACTTC.

In its sample, this clonotype was seen many times. The J gene is TRBJ1-5, the V gene TRBV7-2; D may be TRBD1 (5 bases). Germline V gene lookup returns CDR1 SGHTA and CDR2 FQGNSA. The CDR3 sequence is 17 residues long. Trimming removed 5 bases from V and 0 bases from J, with 17 bases in between. The CDR3 DNA reads TGTGCCAGCAGCCGGGGGGGGAGGTGGGCTAGCAATCAGCCCCAGCATTTT. Translation: CASSRGGRWASNQPQHF.

The sample holds a few counts of this clonotype. The CDR3 region has the DNA TGTGCCAGCAGTTACTCCTGGGACCGTAATGAAAAACTGTTTTTT. This translates into CASSYSWDRNEKLFF. V and J are TRBV6-5 and TRBJ1-4; perhaps TRBD1 as D (5 bases). The V and J ends lost 0 bases and 4 bases respectively, with 9 bases between them. The CDR3 covers 15 residues. Germline CDR1 is MNHEY and CDR2 is SVGAGI.

This clonotype was detected ten times or more. This chain joins TRBV7-8 and TRBJ2-3; possibly TRBD1 or TRBD2 for D (5 bases each). CDR3 length equals 15 residues. In germline, CDR1 is SGHVS, CDR2 FQNEAQ. Deletions cut 1 base from V and 3 bases from J, with 11 bases between. CDR3 in DNA: TGTGCCAGCAGCTTAGTTGGGGGTAAAACAGATACGCAGTATTTT. Translated, it gives CASSLVGGKTDTQYF.

The V gene is TRBV12-3 or TRBV12-4, the J gene TRBJ2-7; D is undetermined. This CDR3 spans 13 amino acids. Trimming pared 7 bases from V and 2 bases from J, leaving 12 bases between. CDR3: CASTPSGTYEQYF. The CDR3 DNA follows: TGTGCCAGCACCCCGTCAGGCACCTACGAGCAGTACTTC.

This clonotype was recorded at least ten times. The gene calls are TRBV4-1 and TRBJ2-3; weak D call: TRBD1 (5 bases). This CDR3 is built from 14 residues. The V and J ends lost 0 bases and 6 bases respectively, with 10 bases between them. Per germline, CDR1 MGHRA and CDR2 YSYEKL. CDR3 DNA sequence: TGCGCCAGCAGCCAAGATGGGTGGGGCGATACGCAGTATTTT. This translates into CASSQDGWGDTQYF.

The J gene is TRBJ1-5, the V gene TRBV20-1, with 7 nucleotides matching TRBD1. The CDR3 consists of 18 residues. V lost 3 bases and J lost 3; bases outside the gene matches: 17. Germline CDR1 DFQATT, CDR2 SNEGSKA (reference sequence). CDR3 coding DNA: TGCAGTGCTAGTCTCTCGGACAGGATTCAGTTTATCAATCAGCCCCAGCATTTT. It translates to CSASLSDRIQFINQPQHF.

This CDR3 reads CASSSRSGSFSYEQYF. For the CDR3, the DNA is TGTGCCAGCAGCAGCCGGTCGGGGTCCTTTTCCTACGAGCAGTACTTC. The rearrangement links TRBV6-5 to TRBJ2-7; perhaps TRBD2 as D (5 bases). From germline, CDR1 is MNHEY and CDR2 SVGAGI. The CDR3 has 16 amino acids. Trimming removed 6 bases from V and 1 base from J, with 19 bases in between.

This clonotype was observed a handful of times. The gene calls are TRBV19 and TRBJ2-2, with 8 nucleotides matching TRBD1. This CDR3 is 14 amino acids long. CDR1 and CDR2 from the germline V gene are LNHDA and SQIVND (reference sequence). The ends lost 3 bases at V and 6 bases at J; junction bases unmatched: 3. Here the CDR3 DNA reads TGTGCCAGTAGTATCCAGGGGGCGTCCGGGGAGCTGTTTTTT. It is translated as CASSIQGASGELFF.